Here is one T cell receptor beta chain with its context. Its cognate antigen is unknown. Trimming at V came to 4 bases and at J to 8 bases, leaving 4 bases not matched to a gene. This CDR3 has 14 amino acids. CDR1 LGHNA and CDR2 YSLEER come from the germline V gene. The data belong to a study of OX40 agonist ivuxolimab in advanced cancers. Study-level background: Prior checkpoint blockade (anti-PD-1, anti-PD-L1 or anti-CTLA-4) was permitted; approximately 40% had it.

The protocol was immunoSEQ multiplex PCR, while the TCRdb copy is restricted to in-frame clones and leaves out a portion. The table records 60,000 to 100,000 clones, over 85% of them present only once. Study-level results: Some nonresponders additionally presented with little normalized T-cell clonal expansion.

The J gene is TRBJ1-4, the V gene TRBV4-3; TRBD1 matches 10 bases. The starting material was CD4+ or CD8+ T cells sorted from blood, obtained in a trial of the OX40 agonist ivuxolimab. This receptor was obtained from an adult with an advanced solid tumor such as melanoma, head and neck, liver or kidney cancer. CDR3: CASSPWTGGEKLFF. CDR3 coding DNA: TGCGCCAGCAGCCCGTGGACAGGGGGGGAAAAACTGTTTTTT.